One sample yielded the 24 T cell receptor beta chains listed below, sequenced in a study of cytomegalovirus exposure and HLA in healthy donors (dated by TCRdb to the late 2010s). The library relied on the immunoSEQ multiplex PCR assay. For the multiplex PCR, a mixture combining 60 forward primers for TCR Vbeta segments and 13 reverse primers for TCR Jbeta segments was used. TCRdb took over this immuneACCESS table, retaining in-frame rearrangements with V and J assigned. Such tables are incomplete; in checked studies, under half of the missing clones stem from an unresolved V gene, and the remainder is unexplained. This sample lists 150,000 to 200,000 clones; around four fifths were detected once. 1% of the sample lies in the top ten. Source material: PBMCs. These receptors were taken from a woman between 45 and 65 years old in good health and CMV-seropositive.

The rearrangement joins TRBV28 to TRBJ2-7; D is unclear. Germline V lookup: CDR1 MDHEN, CDR2 SYDVKM. V dropped 6 bases and J dropped 0 bases, with 12 bases sitting between them. The CDR3 loop spans 14 amino acids. The CDR3 protein is CASSPLPSSYEQYF. CDR3 nucleotide sequence: TGTGCCAGCAGCCCCCTTCCCAGCTCCTACGAGCAGTACTTC.

The chain employs TRBV28 and TRBJ2-2; tentative D call: TRBD2 (5 bases). CDR1 is MDHEN and CDR2 is SYDVKM in the germline V gene. This CDR3 has 13 residues. V shed 5 bases and J shed 6 bases, with 10 bases lying between them. CDR3 amino acids: CASSRGIAGELFF. CDR3 nucleotides: TGTGCCAGCAGTCGGGGTATCGCCGGGGAGCTGTTTTTT. The whole variable domain, filled in from reference TRBV28 and TRBJ2-2, reads DVKVTQSSRYLVKRTGEKVFLECVQDMDHENMFWYRQDPGLGLRLIYFSYDVKMKEKGDIPEGYSVSREKKERFSLILESASTNQTSMYLCASSRGIAGELFFGEGSRLTVL.

About this clone itself: At one end, the junction sequence differs from germline, possibly due to a read error. The rearrangement joins TRBV7-7 to TRBJ2-5; D gene unclear. Germline lookup yields CDR1 SSHAT and CDR2 FNYEAQ (reference sequence). The CDR3 contains 14 residues. The CDR3 protein is CASSLAPRSETQYF. The CDR3 DNA reads TGTGCTAGCAGCTTAGCCCCTAGGTCGGAGACCCAGTACTTC.

The CDR3 DNA reads TGCGCCAGCAGCAGGGGGACGGTCAACTCCTACGAGCAGTACTTC. Encoded protein: CASSRGTVNSYEQYF. The rearrangement uses TRBV5-1 and TRBJ2-7; D is perhaps TRBD1 (6 bases). The CDR3 has 15 amino acids. V shed 4 bases and J shed 0 bases, with 14 bases lying between them. CDR1 is SGHRS, CDR2 YFSETQ, per germline.

The J gene is TRBJ1-5, the V gene TRBV4-1; 8 bases agree with TRBD1. This CDR3 has 14 amino acids. Germline CDR1 is MGHRA and CDR2 is YSYEKL. With 4 bases clipped from V and 3 bases from J, the junction kept 2 bases outside the gene matches. The CDR3 DNA follows: TGCGCCAGCAGCCCGACAGGGGTCAATCAGCCCCAGCATTTT. It encodes CASSPTGVNQPQHF.

J is TRBJ2-5 and V is TRBV7-2, with TRBD2 identical over 7 bases. The DNA end is more similar to TRBJ2-7, so the J call may be wrong. Germline V CDR1 and CDR2: SGHTA, FQGNSA. This CDR3 is 13 amino acids long. This chain's CDR3 is CASSSSGGYEQYF. CDR3 DNA sequence: TGTGCCAGCAGCTCTAGCGGAGGCTACGAGCAGTACTTC.

This sequence joins TRBV19 and TRBJ1-5; 8 nucleotides line up with TRBD1. CDR3 length: 15 amino acids. Germline-derived CDR1 and CDR2 are LNHDA and SQIVND (reference sequence). Trimming cost V 8 bases and J 5 bases; bases outside gene matches: 11. The CDR3 DNA reads TGTGCCAGTGAACCCCGTGGACAGGGTTATCAGCCCCAGCATTTT. Translation: CASEPRGQGYQPQHF.

The rearrangement links TRBV19 to TRBJ1-1, with D possibly TRBD1 on 5 matching bases. Trimming removed 4 bases from V and 0 bases from J, with 9 bases in between. The CDR3 length is 14 residues. Germline V gene data show CDR1 as LNHDA and CDR2 as SQIVND (reference sequence). CDR3 protein: CASSTGYMNTEAFF. The CDR3 DNA reads TGTGCCAGTAGTACAGGGTACATGAACACTGAAGCTTTCTTT.

The gene calls are TRBV6-1 and TRBJ2-3; 7 bases align to TRBD1. This CDR3 has 12 residues. With 7 bases clipped from V and 6 bases from J, the junction kept 4 bases outside the gene matches. Germline-derived CDR1 and CDR2 are MNHNS and SASEGT. DNA for the CDR3: TGTGCCAGCACCTCACAGGGGGATACGCAGTATTTT. This translates into CASTSQGDTQYF.

The sample holds a few counts of this clone. V usage is TRBV9 and J usage is TRBJ2-7; D gene ambiguous. Germline CDR1 SGDLS, CDR2 YYNGEE. Trimming cost V 0 bases and J 2 bases, with 9 bases left between them. The CDR3 totals 14 residues. In DNA, the CDR3 is TGTGCCAGCAGCGTAGGAGGAGCAGCCTACGAGCAGTACTTC. Its translation is CASSVGGAAYEQYF.

The rearrangement uses TRBV6-5 and TRBJ1-4, with TRBD1 as a possible D gene (6 bases). CDR1 is MNHEY, CDR2 SVGAGI, per germline. V was cut by 2 bases and J by 3 bases, with 13 bases left in between. The CDR3 is 16 amino acids. The CDR3 protein is CASSYRGARANEKLFF. The CDR3 DNA sequence: TGTGCCAGCAGTTACCGGGGGGCGCGGGCTAATGAAAAACTGTTTTTT.

The chain joins TRBV21-1 to TRBJ1-2; TRBD1 is the table's D call, not checked against the DNA. TRBV21-1 is a recognized pseudogene. This CDR3 is 15 amino acids long. CDR3 sequence reads: CASSKTGAVNYGYTF. CDR3 nucleotides: TGTGCCAGCAGCAAGACAGGGGCCGTTAACTATGGCTACACCTTC.

This clone was seen more than once but under ten times. The chain couples TRBV28 to TRBJ2-2; 10 bases agree with TRBD1. Trimming removed 6 bases from V and 6 bases from J; junction bases left unmatched: 4. There are 14 residues in the CDR3. Germline CDR1 MDHEN, CDR2 SYDVKM. The CDR3 nucleotides are TGTGCCAGCAGGACAGGGGGCGCAGCCGGGGAGCTGTTTTTT. Translation: CASRTGGAAGELFF.

The chain uses TRBV2 and TRBJ2-3; 9 nucleotides match TRBD1. Germline values: CDR1 SNHLY, CDR2 FYNNEI. The V gene end was trimmed by 4 bases and the J gene end by 3 bases; junction bases not matched to a gene: 5. The CDR3 covers 15 residues. CDR3 sequence: CASSVGTGRTDTQYF. CDR3 DNA sequence: TGTGCCAGCAGTGTAGGGACAGGGCGGACAGATACGCAGTATTTT. Filled out from reference TRBV2 and TRBJ2-3, the complete variable domain reads EPEVTQTPSHQVTQMGQEVILRCVPISNHLYFYWYRQILGQKVEFLVSFYNNEISEKSEIFDDQFSVERPDGSNFTLKIRSTKLEDSAMYFCASSVGTGRTDTQYFGPGTRLTVL.

CDR3 in amino acids: CASSLDRLAGKLDTQYF. CDR3 coding DNA: TGTGCCAGCAGCTTAGATAGGCTAGCGGGGAAGTTGGATACGCAGTATTTT. This chain joins TRBV7-2 and TRBJ2-3, with TRBD2 matching over 9 bases. Per the germline V gene, CDR1 is SGHTA and CDR2 is FQGNSA. CDR3 size: 17 residues. Trimming at V came to 1 base and at J to 6 bases, leaving 11 bases not matched to a gene.

DNA of the CDR3: TGCGCCAGCAGCTTGGTGCAGGTTGGAACTGAAGCTTTCTTT. Amino acids: CASSLVQVGTEAFF. V and J are TRBV5-1 and TRBJ1-1; D call uncertain. The CDR3 contains 14 residues. The V end lost 0 bases, the J end lost 5 bases, and 11 bases lay between the germline ends. Germline CDR1 is SGHRS and CDR2 is YFSETQ.

This chain connects TRBV5-1 to TRBJ1-1; tentative D call: TRBD1 (5 bases). The V gene lost 3 bases and the J gene lost 3 bases, with 18 bases spanning the gap. Germline CDR1 and CDR2: SGHRS and YFSETQ. CDR3 length: 16 residues. Here the CDR3 DNA reads TGCGCCAGCAGCTCGACGGGAGCTGGAGGGGACACTGAAGCTTTCTTT. This translates into CASSSTGAGGDTEAFF.

This chain uses TRBV2 with TRBJ2-1; TRBD2 matches 13 bases. This CDR3 contains 15 residues. The ends lost 6 bases at V and 5 bases at J; junction bases unmatched: 4. Per germline, CDR1 SNHLY and CDR2 FYNNEI. CDR3 in DNA: TGTGCCAGCAGACGAGGACTAGCGGGGGACAATGAGCAGTTCTTC. Translated, it gives CASRRGLAGDNEQFF.

The chain carries TRBV19 and TRBJ1-6; 9 bases match TRBD1. This CDR3 has 15 residues. Germline trimming cut 7 bases from V and 6 bases from J; bases unmatched to any gene: 7. CDR1 is LNHDA and CDR2 is SQIVND in the germline V gene (reference sequence). The DNA of the CDR3 is TGTGCCAGTACTTCCGGGGACAGGGTTAATTCACCCCTCCACTTT. Translating gives CASTSGDRVNSPLHF.

This clone was picked up a small number of times. The rearrangement links TRBV19 to TRBJ1-1; D remains ambiguous. The CDR3 is 13 residues long. CDR1 and CDR2 (germline): LNHDA, SQIVND (reference sequence). Trimming pared 5 bases from V and 10 bases from J, leaving 17 bases between. In nucleotides, the CDR3 is TGTGCCAGTAGTGTCGGGTTGTCGATACGAGCTTTCTTT. Amino acid sequence: CASSVGLSIRAFF.

This chain links TRBV7-9 with TRBJ2-7; D remains ambiguous. Trimming took off 2 bases at V and 2 bases at J, with 7 bases between the two ends. Per germline, CDR1 SEHNR and CDR2 FQNEAQ (reference sequence). CDR3 length: 13 residues. The CDR3 DNA is TGTGCCAGCAGCTTACGAACGGCCTACGAGCAGTACTTC. It encodes CASSLRTAYEQYF.

This clone was detected once. The gene calls are TRBV5-1 and TRBJ1-6; no clear D gene. This CDR3 is 16 amino acids long. Germline loops: CDR1 SGHRS, CDR2 YFSETQ. Trimming left V 0 bases short and J 0 bases short, with 7 bases between. The CDR3 DNA is TGCGCCAGCAGCTTGGTGGAGAGCTCCTATAATTCACCCCTCCACTTT. This sequence encodes CASSLVESSYNSPLHF.

The chain carries TRBV28 and TRBJ2-5; D unresolved. V lost 7 bases and J lost 4, with 7 bases in between. From germline, CDR1 is MDHEN and CDR2 SYDVKM. This CDR3 is 11 amino acids long. Here the CDR3 DNA reads TGTGCCAGCACGGAGAGAGAGACCCAGTACTTC. This codes for CASTERETQYF.

The rearrangement links TRBV25-1 to TRBJ2-7, with D maybe TRBD2 (6 bases). Germline CDR1 is MGHDK and CDR2 is SYGVNS. V dropped 1 base and J dropped 5 bases, with 15 bases sitting between them. The CDR3 covers 15 residues. The CDR3 region has the DNA TGTGCCAGCAGTGAATGGGTAGGGGAGGTCCACGAGCAGTACTTC. Residues: CASSEWVGEVHEQYF.